The clone carrying this T cell receptor beta chain turned up a few times. What it binds is unknown. This record belongs to a study of T cells after yellow fever vaccination. Overall study: SMART-Seq v4 Ultra Low Input prepared libraries from low-cell fractions. Study-level findings and limits: Abundant contaminating clonotypes from the bulk population could appear in FACS-sorted repertoires.

The CDR3 extends over 13 amino acids. V was shortened by 0 bases and J by 6 bases, with 8 bases between the two germline ends. CDR1 is KGHSY and CDR2 is FQNENV in the germline V gene. They built TCR cDNA with 5'RACE template switching, a step that put in a universal primer site and UMIs. A single record per CDR3 protein comes from TCRdb applying MiXCR to the 5' RACE reads. The sample has approximately 180,000 distinct CDR3 sequences; 6.2% are singletons. Sequencing was performed on CD4+ T cells sorted from PBMCs, taken on the day of the first yellow fever vaccination. The receptor comes from a man between 18 and 35 years old who received the YFV17D yellow fever vaccine. The chain joins TRBV16 to TRBJ1-2; D is possibly TRBD1 (5 bases). For the CDR3, the DNA is TGTGCCAGCAGCCAATCCAGGGTGGATGGCTACACCTTC. Protein sequence: CASSQSRVDGYTF.